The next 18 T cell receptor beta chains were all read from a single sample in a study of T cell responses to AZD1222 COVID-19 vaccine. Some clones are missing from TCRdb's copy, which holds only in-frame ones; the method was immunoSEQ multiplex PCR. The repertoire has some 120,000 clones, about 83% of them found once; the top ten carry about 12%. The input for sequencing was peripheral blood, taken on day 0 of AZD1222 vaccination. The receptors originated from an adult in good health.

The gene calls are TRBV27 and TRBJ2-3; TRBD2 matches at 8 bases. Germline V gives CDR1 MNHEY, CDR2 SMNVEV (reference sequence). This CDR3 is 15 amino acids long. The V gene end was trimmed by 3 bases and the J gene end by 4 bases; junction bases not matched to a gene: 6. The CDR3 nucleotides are TGTGCCAGCAGTTTTATAGGCGGGAGGCCAGATACGCAGTATTTT. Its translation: CASSFIGGRPDTQYF.

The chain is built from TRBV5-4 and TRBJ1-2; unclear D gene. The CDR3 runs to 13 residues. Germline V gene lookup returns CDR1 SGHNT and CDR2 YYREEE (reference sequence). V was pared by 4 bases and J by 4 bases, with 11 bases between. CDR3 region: CASSLTSAYGYTF. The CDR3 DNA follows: TGTGCCAGCAGCCTCACATCGGCCTATGGCTACACCTTC. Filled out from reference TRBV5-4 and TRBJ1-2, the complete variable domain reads ETGVTQSPTHLIKTRGQQVTLRCSSQSGHNTVSWYQQALGQGPQFIFQYYREEENGRGNFPPRFSGLQFPNYSSELNVNALELDDSALYLCASSLTSAYGYTFGSGTRLTVV.

The CDR3, as DNA: TGTGCCAGCAGCGCAGAACAGGGTGGCTACACCTTC. It encodes CASSAEQGGYTF. J is TRBJ1-2 and V is TRBV7-9; maybe TRBD1 (6 bases). The CDR3 totals 12 residues. The V end was cut by 5 bases, the J end by 7 bases, with 11 bases between. CDR1 and CDR2 from the germline V gene are SEHNR and FQNEAQ (reference sequence).

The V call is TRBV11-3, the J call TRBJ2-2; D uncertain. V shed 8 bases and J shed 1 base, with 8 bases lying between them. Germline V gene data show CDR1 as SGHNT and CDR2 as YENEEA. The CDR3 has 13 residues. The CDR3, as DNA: TGTGCCAGCGGCGAGCGGAACACCGGGGAGCTGTTTTTT. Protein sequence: CASGERNTGELFF.

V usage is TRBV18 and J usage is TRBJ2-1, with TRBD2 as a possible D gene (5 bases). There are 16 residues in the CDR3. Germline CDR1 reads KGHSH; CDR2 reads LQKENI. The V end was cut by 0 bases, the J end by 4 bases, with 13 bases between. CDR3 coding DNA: TGTGCCAGCTCACCACCACAAGGACTGGTTTACAATGAGCAGTTCTTC. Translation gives CASSPPQGLVYNEQFF.

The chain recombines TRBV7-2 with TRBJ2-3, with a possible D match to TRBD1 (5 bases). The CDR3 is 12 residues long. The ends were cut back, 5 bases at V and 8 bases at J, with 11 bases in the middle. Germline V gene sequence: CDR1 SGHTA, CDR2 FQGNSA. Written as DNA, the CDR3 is TGTGCCAGCAGCCTTGACAGTGGTACGCAGTATTTT. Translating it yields CASSLDSGTQYF.

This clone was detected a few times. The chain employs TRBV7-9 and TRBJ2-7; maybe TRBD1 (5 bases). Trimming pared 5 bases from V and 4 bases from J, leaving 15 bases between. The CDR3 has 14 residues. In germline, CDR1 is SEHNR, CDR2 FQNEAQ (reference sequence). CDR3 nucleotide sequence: TGTGCCAGCAGCATGGTTAGGGGTAAGTACGAGCAGTACTTC. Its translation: CASSMVRGKYEQYF.

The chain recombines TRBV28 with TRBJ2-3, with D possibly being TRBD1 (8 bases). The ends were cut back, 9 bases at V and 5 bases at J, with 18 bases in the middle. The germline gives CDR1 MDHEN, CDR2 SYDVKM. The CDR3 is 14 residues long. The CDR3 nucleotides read TGTGCCAGTCTGTCGACAGGGGAGGGAGATACGCAGTATTTT. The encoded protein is CASLSTGEGDTQYF.

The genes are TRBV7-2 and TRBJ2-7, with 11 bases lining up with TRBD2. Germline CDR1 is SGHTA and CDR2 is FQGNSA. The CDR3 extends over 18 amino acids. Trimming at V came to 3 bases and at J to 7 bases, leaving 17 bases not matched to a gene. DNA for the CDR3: TGTGCCAGCAGCTTCCAGACCCCCCTAGCGGGAGGACTGGGGGAGCAGTACTTC. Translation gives CASSFQTPLAGGLGEQYF. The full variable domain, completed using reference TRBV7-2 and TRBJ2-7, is GAGVSQSPSNKVTEKGKDVELRCDPISGHTALYWYRQSLGQGLEFLIYFQGNSAPDKSGLPSDRFSAERTGGSVSTLTIQRTQQEDSAVYLCASSFQTPLAGGLGEQYFGPGTRLTVT.

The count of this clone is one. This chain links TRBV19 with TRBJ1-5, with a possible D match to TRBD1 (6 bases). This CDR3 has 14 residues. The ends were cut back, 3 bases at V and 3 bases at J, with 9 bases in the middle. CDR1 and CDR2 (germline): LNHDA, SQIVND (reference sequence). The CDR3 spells CASSMGGNNQPQHF. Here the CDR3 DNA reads TGTGCCAGTAGTATGGGGGGCAACAATCAGCCCCAGCATTTT.

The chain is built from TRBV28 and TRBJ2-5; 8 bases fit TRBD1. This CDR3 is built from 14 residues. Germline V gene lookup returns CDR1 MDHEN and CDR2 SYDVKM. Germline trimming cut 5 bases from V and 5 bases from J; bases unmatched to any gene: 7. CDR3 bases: TGTGCCAGCAGTCCAGGGGGCAGCTGGGAGACCCAGTACTTC. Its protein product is CASSPGGSWETQYF.

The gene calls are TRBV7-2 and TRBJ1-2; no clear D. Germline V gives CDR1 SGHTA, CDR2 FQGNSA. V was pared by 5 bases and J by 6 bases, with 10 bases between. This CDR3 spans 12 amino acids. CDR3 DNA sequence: TGTGCCAGCAGCCTGAGCTCAGATGGCTACACCTTC. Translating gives CASSLSSDGYTF.

The CDR3, as DNA: TGTGCCAGCAGCCGTTCACTGAACACTGAAGCTTTCTTT. Protein: CASSRSLNTEAFF. The rearrangement links TRBV5-5 to TRBJ1-1; D gene ambiguous. CDR3 length: 13 residues. The V end was cut by 4 bases, the J end by 0 bases, with 7 bases between. The germline CDR1 and CDR2 sequences are SGHKS and YYEKEE (reference sequence).

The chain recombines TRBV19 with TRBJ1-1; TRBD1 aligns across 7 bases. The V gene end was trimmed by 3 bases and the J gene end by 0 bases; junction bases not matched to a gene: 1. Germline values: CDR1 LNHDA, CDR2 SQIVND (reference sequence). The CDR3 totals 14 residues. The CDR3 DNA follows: TGTGCCAGTAGTATTACAGGGGTGAACACTGAAGCTTTCTTT. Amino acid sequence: CASSITGVNTEAFF.

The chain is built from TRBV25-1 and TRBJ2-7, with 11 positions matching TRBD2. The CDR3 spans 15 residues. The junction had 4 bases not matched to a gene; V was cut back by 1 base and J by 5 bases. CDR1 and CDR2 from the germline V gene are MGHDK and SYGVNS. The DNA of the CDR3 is TGTGCCAGCAGTGAATCCACTAGCGGGAGTAACGAGCAGTACTTC. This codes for CASSESTSGSNEQYF.

CDR3 amino acids: CASKRGQNQETQYF. The DNA of the CDR3 is TGTGCCAGCAAAAGGGGGCAGAACCAAGAGACCCAGTACTTC. The chain is built from TRBV6-5 and TRBJ2-5; 7 nucleotides line up with TRBD1. The CDR3 runs to 14 residues. Germline V gene data show CDR1 as MNHEY and CDR2 as SVGAGI. J lost 0 bases, V lost 7 bases, and 5 bases had no gene match.

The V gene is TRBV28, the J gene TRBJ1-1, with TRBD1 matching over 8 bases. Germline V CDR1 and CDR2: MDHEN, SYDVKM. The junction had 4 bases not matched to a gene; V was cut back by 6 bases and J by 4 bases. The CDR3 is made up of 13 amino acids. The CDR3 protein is CASRSGGLTEAFF. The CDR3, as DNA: TGTGCCAGCAGGTCAGGGGGCCTCACTGAAGCTTTCTTT.

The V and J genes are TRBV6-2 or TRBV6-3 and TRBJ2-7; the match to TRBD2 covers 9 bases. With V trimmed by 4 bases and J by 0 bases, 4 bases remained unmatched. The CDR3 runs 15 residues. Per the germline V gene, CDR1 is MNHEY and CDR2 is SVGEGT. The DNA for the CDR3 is TGTGCCAGCAGTTGGATTAGCGGGAGCTCCTACGAGCAGTACTTC. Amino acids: CASSWISGSSYEQYF.